These T cell receptor beta chains were read from a single sample in a study of T-cell reconstitution after alpha-beta-depleted transplantation in children. In TCRdb, the PCR reads were re-called with MiXCR into one record per CDR3 protein. Seen here are a few hundred thousand distinct CDR3 sequences, 25% to 30% observed once, and the top ten hold around a third. The sample in question was PBMCs, obtained before TCRalphabeta/CD19-depleted stem cell transplant. The receptors here all came from a boy younger than two with Wiskott-Aldrich syndrome, due to receive a stem cell transplant. CDR3s include the opening cysteine and the closing phenylalanine or tryptophan. The D gene is left open where the match is weak. Some rows mark clone size as missing; the rest say once, few, many or name a class of expanded clone.

clone_size j_call v_call d_call cdr3_aa cdr3_nt
NA TRBJ2-7 TRBV20-1 TRBD1 CSARRQGAYGEQYF TGCAGTGCCCGGAGGCAGGGGGCGTATGGGGAGCAGTACTTC
once TRBJ2-7 TRBV29-1 TRBD2 CSVWGGSGTTYEQYF TGCAGCGTTTGGGGGGGTAGCGGGACCACCTACGAGCAGTACTTC
NA TRBJ2-7 TRBV6-5 NA CASSYDYRASYEQYF TGTGCCAGCAGTTACGATTACAGGGCGTCCTACGAGCAGTACTTC
NA TRBJ2-3 TRBV5-1 NA CASSLEVKGWTDTQYF TGCGCCAGCAGCTTGGAGGTAAAGGGATGGACAGATACGCAGTATTTT
NA TRBJ2-7 TRBV6-1 TRBD1 CASRAGQGSASYEQYF TGTGCCAGCAGAGCTGGACAGGGTTCGGCCTCCTACGAGCAGTACTTC
once TRBJ1-2 TRBV6-1 NA CASSASGAYTF TGTGCCAGCAGTGCCTCCGGGGCATACACCTTC
NA TRBJ2-7 TRBV10-3 TRBD1 CAISELPGQGRRAYEQYF TGTGCCATCAGTGAGTTGCCGGGACAGGGGAGGAGAGCCTACGAGCAGTACTTC
NA TRBJ2-2 TRBV12-3/TRBV12-4 TRBD2 CASSFKGRAGTGELFF TGTGCCAGCAGTTTCAAGGGGAGGGCCGGGACCGGGGAGCTGTTTTTT
few TRBJ2-3 TRBV6-1 TRBD1 CASTLTGTGPKIAQYF TGTGCCAGCACCTTAACGGGGACAGGGCCAAAGATTGCGCAGTATTTT
NA TRBJ1-1 TRBV29-1 TRBD1 CSAKRRGRGLTEAFF TGCAGCGCAAAAAGGAGGGGCAGGGGGCTAACTGAAGCTTTCTTT
NA TRBJ2-1 TRBV12-3/TRBV12-4 NA CASSFGFRELNEQFF TGTGCCAGCAGTTTTGGTTTCAGGGAGTTAAATGAGCAGTTCTTC
NA TRBJ1-2 TRBV4-2 NA CASSQKEWADEVYGYTF TGTGCCAGCAGCCAAAAGGAGTGGGCAGATGAAGTATATGGCTACACCTTC
NA TRBJ2-7 TRBV10-2 NA CASREAGTREQYF TGCGCCAGCAGGGAGGCGGGAACTAGAGAGCAGTACTTC
NA TRBJ2-7 TRBV7-8 TRBD2 CASSLTGTSGVEQYF TGTGCCAGCAGCTTGACAGGGACTAGCGGGGTCGAGCAGTACTTC
few TRBJ2-7 TRBV7-2 TRBD2 CASSGGGHEQYF TGTGCCAGCAGCGGCGGGGGACACGAGCAGTACTTC
NA TRBJ1-5 TRBV30 TRBD1 CAWRTKGAINQPQHF TGTGCCTGGAGGACCAAGGGGGCCATCAATCAGCCCCAGCATTTT
NA TRBJ2-1 TRBV28 NA CASTKTVAGGNEQFF TGTGCCAGCACCAAAACTGTAGCAGGGGGGAATGAGCAGTTCTTC
NA TRBJ2-2 TRBV10-1 NA CASSDSNTGELFF TGCGCCAGCAGTGACTCGAACACCGGGGAGCTGTTTTTT
NA TRBJ2-4 TRBV20-1 NA CCARDQGGGRRNIQYF TGCTGTGCTAGAGATCAGGGGGGCGGGAGAAGGAACATTCAGTACTTC
few TRBJ2-1 TRBV20-1 NA CSASERSEGRTEQFF TGCAGTGCTAGTGAAAGATCCGAGGGTAGGACTGAGCAGTTCTTC
NA TRBJ2-3 TRBV4-1 NA CASSQAGALITDTQYF TGCGCCAGCAGCCAAGCGGGAGCCCTTATCACAGATACGCAGTATTTT
few TRBJ1-5 TRBV7-2 NA CASSLVAGGNQPQHF TGTGCCAGCAGCTTAGTAGCAGGGGGCAATCAGCCCCAGCATTTT
NA TRBJ1-5 TRBV6-1 NA CASSEALPFPAPQHF TGTGCCAGCAGTGAAGCGCTACCCTTTCCTGCGCCCCAGCATTTT
few TRBJ2-3 TRBV20-1 NA CSARPPPARTDTQYF TGCAGTGCTAGACCCCCTCCGGCCCGCACAGATACGCAGTATTTT
NA TRBJ1-6 TRBV5-1 NA CASSPSEAASSPLHF TGCGCCAGCAGCCCGTCGGAGGCGGCAAGTTCACCCCTCCACTTT
NA TRBJ2-7 TRBV3-1 TRBD2 CASSQVAGVVYEQYF TGTGCCAGCAGCCAAGTAGCGGGAGTTGTCTACGAGCAGTACTTC
NA TRBJ1-5 TRBV15 TRBD1 CATSRDPGTGHNQPQHF TGTGCCACCAGCAGAGATCCCGGGACAGGGCACAATCAGCCCCAGCATTTT
NA TRBJ2-7 TRBV20-1 TRBD2 CSARGRLAASYEQYF TGCAGTGCTAGAGGGCGGCTAGCGGCCTCCTACGAGCAGTACTTC
NA TRBJ2-3 TRBV27 NA CASSFPGPTQYF TGTGCCAGCAGTTTTCCCGGGCCTACGCAGTATTTT
NA TRBJ2-3 TRBV27 NA CASSGASTDTQYF TGTGCCAGCAGCGGAGCAAGCACAGATACGCAGTATTTT
many TRBJ2-1 TRBV7-8 NA CASSLGTAAYNEQFF TGTGCCAGCAGCTTAGGGACCGCGGCCTACAATGAGCAGTTCTTC
few TRBJ2-3 TRBV12-3/TRBV12-4 TRBD2 CASSLTSGRPDTQYF TGTGCCAGCAGTTTAACTAGCGGGAGGCCAGATACGCAGTATTTT
few TRBJ2-7 TRBV20-1 TRBD1 CSARRTGQLYEQYF TGCAGTGCTAGAAGGACAGGGCAACTTTACGAGCAGTACTTC